Sequencing of this T cell receptor (beta chain) was carried out in a study of T cell changes during pregnancy in multiple sclerosis. The germline CDR1 and CDR2 sequences are MDHEN and SYDVKM. Trimming removed 6 bases from V and 7 bases from J, with 10 bases in between. CDR3 length equals 12 residues. Clones were sequenced by immunoSEQ multiplex PCR, and TCRdb holds only the in-frame ones, with some missing. Of 85,000 to 100,000 clones in the sample, roughly 92% were seen once. Specimen: peripheral blood, collected in the first trimester of pregnancy. The chain links TRBV28 to TRBJ1-5; D is perhaps TRBD1 (6 bases). The origin of this receptor is a female donor with multiple sclerosis, enrolled in a pregnancy study. In DNA form, the CDR3 reads TGTGCCAGCAGGTCAGGGGTGCAGCCCCAGCATTTT. This encodes CASRSGVQPQHF.